Presented here are 32 T cell receptor beta chains from one specimen sequenced in a study of beta chain features in type 1 diabetes. As every portion of the isolated RNA was reverse transcribed, the sequencing read expressed TCRB transcripts. Generated by immunoSEQ multiplex PCR, the TCRdb table keeps only in-frame clones and is missing some. The table has 300,000 to 400,000 clones, around 12% seen once. Material for sequencing was naive CD4+ T cells from blood. The receptors here all came from a man younger than 35 in good health.

This clone was counted a few times. This chain uses TRBV30 with TRBJ2-7; tentatively, D is TRBD1 (5 bases). Germline CDR1 reads GTSNPN; CDR2 reads SVGIG (reference sequence). The CDR3 is 14 amino acids. Trimming shortened V by 2 bases and J by 4 bases, and 15 bases separated the two germline ends. CDR3 coding DNA: TGTGCCTGGAGTACCCCCCAGGGCCTATACGAGCAGTACTTC. Translated: CAWSTPQGLYEQYF.

The table lists this clone with a few counts. The chain employs TRBV2 and TRBJ2-7; weak D call: TRBD1 (5 bases). The CDR3 consists of 15 residues. Germline CDR1 and CDR2: SNHLY and FYNNEI. Trimming left V 8 bases short and J 7 bases short, with 24 bases between. In nucleotides, the CDR3 is TGTGCCAGCCGAACCCAGGGCCCCCTTAGTCGGGAGCAGTACTTC. Encoded protein: CASRTQGPLSREQYF.

This clone appeared a few times. This sequence joins TRBV7-2 and TRBJ1-1, with a weak D call TRBD1 (5 bases). From germline, CDR1 is SGHTA and CDR2 FQGNSA. This CDR3 region has 14 residues. Trimming removed 7 bases from V and 3 bases from J, with 15 bases in between. The DNA for the CDR3 is TGTGCCAGCACACTGAGGGGAGGCGACACTGAAGCTTTCTTT. It specifies CASTLRGGDTEAFF. Combining the CDR3 with reference TRBV7-2 and TRBJ1-1 gives the whole variable domain GAGVSQSPSNKVTEKGKDVELRCDPISGHTALYWYRQSLGQGLEFLIYFQGNSAPDKSGLPSDRFSAERTGGSVSTLTIQRTQQEDSAVYLCASTLRGGDTEAFFGQGTRLTVV.

The chain joins TRBV4-2 to TRBJ2-2; D not certain. The CDR3 runs to 14 residues. Trimming pared 4 bases from V and 5 bases from J, leaving 11 bases between. CDR1 and CDR2 from the germline V gene are LGHNA and YNFKEQ. CDR3 loop: CASSPGFSTGELFF. CDR3 DNA sequence: TGTGCCAGCAGCCCCGGGTTTTCAACCGGGGAGCTGTTTTTT.

Only a few counts were recorded for this clone. This sequence joins TRBV7-9 and TRBJ2-7, with 9 bases matching TRBD1. Germline CDR1 and CDR2: SEHNR and FQNEAQ (reference sequence). This CDR3 contains 14 residues. With V trimmed by 4 bases and J by 6 bases, 7 bases remained unmatched. Written as DNA, the CDR3 is TGTGCCAGCAGCTCGATTCTGGACAGGGGCGAGCAGTACTTC. Protein product: CASSSILDRGEQYF.

V is TRBV7-2 and J is TRBJ2-3; 9 nucleotides match TRBD2. Germline-derived CDR1 and CDR2 are SGHTA and FQGNSA. This CDR3 is 16 amino acids long. After removal of 5 bases from V and 0 bases from J, the junction contained 6 bases not matched to a gene. The CDR3 region is CASSATSGVSTDTQYF. The CDR3 DNA follows: TGTGCCAGCAGCGCGACTAGCGGAGTGAGCACAGATACGCAGTATTTT.

This clone was observed a handful of times. The V gene is TRBV5-1, the J gene TRBJ2-5; 10 bases map to TRBD1. This CDR3 has 16 residues. Germline lookup yields CDR1 SGHRS and CDR2 YFSETQ. The V gene end was trimmed by 2 bases and the J gene end by 3 bases; junction bases not matched to a gene: 7. Here the CDR3 reads CASSLTGTGEEETQYF. The CDR3 DNA reads as TGCGCCAGCAGCTTAACCGGGACAGGGGAGGAAGAGACCCAGTACTTC.

This clone came up a few times. The chain carries TRBV5-1 and TRBJ2-7; D not certain. Germline V gives CDR1 SGHRS, CDR2 YFSETQ. V lost 4 bases and J 1 base, leaving 9 bases between the germline ends. This CDR3 comprises 13 residues. For the CDR3, the DNA is TGCGCCAGCAGCCGCTCAGGTTCCTACGAGCAGTACTTC. Translation: CASSRSGSYEQYF.

The chain uses TRBV11-2 and TRBJ2-1, with D perhaps matching TRBD1 (5 bases). The CDR3 length is 15 residues. CDR1 SGHAT and CDR2 FQNNGV come from the germline V gene. Between the trimmed V and J ends, which lost 1 base and 3 bases, there was a span of 10 bases. The CDR3 loop reads CASSLGKGIYNEQFF. The CDR3 nucleotides read TGTGCCAGCAGCTTAGGGAAGGGGATCTACAATGAGCAGTTCTTC.

This clone has a handful of counts. The J gene is TRBJ2-6, the V gene TRBV19; 7 bases are a match to TRBD2. The germline CDR1 and CDR2 sequences are LNHDA and SQIVND (reference sequence). Trimming removed 3 bases from V and 2 bases from J; junction bases left unmatched: 7. The CDR3 loop spans 17 amino acids. The CDR3 loop reads CASSIQGGGTGANVLTF. CDR3 nucleotide sequence: TGTGCCAGTAGTATCCAGGGCGGGGGAACTGGGGCCAACGTCCTGACTTTC.

V and J are TRBV30 and TRBJ2-3; 13 nucleotides match TRBD2. Trimming at V came to 7 bases and at J to 2 bases, leaving 3 bases not matched to a gene. Germline CDR1 GTSNPN, CDR2 SVGIG (reference sequence). The CDR3 is 14 amino acids. The CDR3 reads CASGLAGFTDTQYF. The CDR3, as DNA: TGTGCCTCGGGACTAGCGGGGTTCACAGATACGCAGTATTTT.

This clone was recorded a few times. This chain links TRBV7-2 with TRBJ1-5; D perhaps matches TRBD1 (5 bases). Per germline, CDR1 SGHTA and CDR2 FQGNSA. V gave up 2 bases and J gave up 7 bases, with 15 bases separating them. The CDR3 runs 15 residues. CDR3 nucleotides: TGTGCCAGCAGCTTAAGGGCAGGGTCCCACCAGCCCCAGCATTTT. It encodes CASSLRAGSHQPQHF.

This clone came up a few times. The chain employs TRBV7-9 and TRBJ1-1, with D maybe TRBD1 (6 bases). Between the trimmed V and J ends, which lost 8 bases and 7 bases, there was a span of 14 bases. The germline gives CDR1 SEHNR, CDR2 FQNEAQ (reference sequence). This CDR3 has 12 amino acids. The CDR3 nucleotides read TGTGCCAGCCAGTCGGACAGCCGTGAAGCTTTCTTT. Protein product: CASQSDSREAFF.

The rearrangement joins TRBV29-1 to TRBJ2-1; a weak D match, TRBD2 (7 bases). With 0 bases removed from V and 0 bases from J, the gap between germline ends came to 15 bases. The CDR3 covers 17 residues. Germline assignment: CDR1 SQVTM and CDR2 ANQGSEA. CDR3 sequence (DNA): TGCAGCGTTGAAGAATGGGGGGGCAGGGGCTCCTACAATGAGCAGTTCTTC. This codes for CSVEEWGGRGSYNEQFF.

The rearrangement uses TRBV4-1 and TRBJ1-4; D might be TRBD1 (6 bases). Germline CDR1 MGHRA, CDR2 YSYEKL. The CDR3 has 17 residues. The V end lost 0 bases, the J end lost 3 bases, and 14 bases lay between the germline ends. CDR3 bases: TGCGCCAGCAGCCAAGATGCTTACAGGGCACCTAATGAAAAACTGTTTTTT. It yields the protein CASSQDAYRAPNEKLFF.

The sample holds a few counts of this clone. The chain uses TRBV19 and TRBJ2-1; D perhaps matches TRBD1 (6 bases). This CDR3 has 14 residues. CDR1 is LNHDA, CDR2 SQIVND, per germline (reference sequence). V dropped 4 bases and J dropped 0 bases, with 7 bases sitting between them. CDR3 coding DNA: TGTGCCAGTAGTACGGGACACTCCTACAATGAGCAGTTCTTC. Translating gives CASSTGHSYNEQFF.

The sample holds a few counts of this clone. The chain links TRBV27 to TRBJ1-2, with 8 bases aligning to TRBD1. The J segment lost 2 bases and the V segment lost 4 bases, leaving 3 bases of the junction unmatched. CDR3 length: 14 amino acids. The germline V gene encodes CDR1 MNHEY and CDR2 SMNVEV (reference sequence). The CDR3 DNA reads TGTGCCAGCAGTTGGACAGGGACCAACTATGGCTACACCTTC. Protein: CASSWTGTNYGYTF.

The table lists this clone with a few counts. The rearrangement uses TRBV27 and TRBJ1-1, with 8 bases identical to TRBD1. This CDR3 has 15 residues. J gave up 1 base and V 6 bases, and 7 bases lay outside the gene matches. Germline lookup yields CDR1 MNHEY and CDR2 SMNVEV (reference sequence). CDR3: CASSSPGTGNTEAFF. The CDR3 coding sequence is TGTGCCAGCAGCAGCCCAGGGACAGGGAACACTGAAGCTTTCTTT.

The chain links TRBV6-5 to TRBJ2-5; maybe TRBD1 (5 bases). Germline V CDR1 and CDR2: MNHEY, SVGAGI. This CDR3 contains 16 residues. V dropped 2 bases and J dropped 2 bases, with 15 bases sitting between them. The CDR3 DNA sequence: TGTGCCAGCAGTTACCGGCAGGGAAGAAGTCAAGAGACCCAGTACTTC. Amino acid sequence: CASSYRQGRSQETQYF.

The chain uses TRBV2 and TRBJ1-1; tentative D call: TRBD1 (6 bases). Germline CDR1 reads SNHLY; CDR2 reads FYNNEI. V dropped 6 bases and J dropped 10 bases, with 12 bases sitting between them. This CDR3 is 11 amino acids long. The CDR3 DNA reads TGTGCCAGCAGGAACAGGGTAACAGCTTTCTTT. Translation gives CASRNRVTAFF. Full variable domain (rest looked up from reference TRBV2 and TRBJ1-1): EPEVTQTPSHQVTQMGQEVILRCVPISNHLYFYWYRQILGQKVEFLVSFYNNEISEKSEIFDDQFSVERPDGSNFTLKIRSTKLEDSAMYFCASRNRVTAFFGQGTRLTVV.

The V and J genes are TRBV9 and TRBJ2-1; 9 positions match TRBD2. V lost 0 bases, J lost 9 bases, and 4 bases stayed unmatched. The CDR3 totals 14 residues. Germline-derived CDR1 and CDR2 are SGDLS and YYNGEE. The chain's CDR3 is CASSVETSGSEQFF. The CDR3 region has the DNA TGTGCCAGCAGCGTAGAGACTAGCGGTAGTGAGCAGTTCTTC.

This clone came up a few times. The gene calls are TRBV7-2 and TRBJ1-5; a weak D match, TRBD1 (5 bases). The CDR3 contains 16 residues. The V gene's germline CDR1 is SGHTA and CDR2 FQGNSA. The germline V and J ends were trimmed by 1 base and 3 bases, with 13 bases remaining between them. CDR3 loop: CASSLDPRQYNQPQHF. The CDR3 bases are TGTGCCAGCAGCTTAGACCCCCGACAGTACAATCAGCCCCAGCATTTT.

This clone was observed a handful of times. This chain connects TRBV5-1 to TRBJ2-5; the match to TRBD1 covers 7 bases. The V segment lost 0 bases and the J segment 7 bases; nucleotides outside the gene matches: 9. The length of the CDR3 is 15 residues. Germline assignment: CDR1 SGHRS and CDR2 YFSETQ. CDR3 nucleotides: TGCGCCAGCAGCTTGGCCTTCGGACAGGCCGGGACCCAGTACTTC. It codes for CASSLAFGQAGTQYF.

This clone was recorded a few times. The CDR3, as DNA: TGTGCCAGCAGCTTTAGCGGGAGCCCCACAGATACGCAGTATTTT. Encoded protein: CASSFSGSPTDTQYF. This sequence joins TRBV7-2 and TRBJ2-3, with 9 bases that match TRBD2. The CDR3 covers 15 residues. In germline, CDR1 is SGHTA, CDR2 FQGNSA. V trimming: 3 bases; J trimming: 2 bases; junction bases outside the gene matches: 3.

The chain combines TRBV19 with TRBJ2-5; D perhaps matches TRBD2 (5 bases). Germline V CDR1 and CDR2: LNHDA, SQIVND (reference sequence). The CDR3 consists of 16 residues. Trimming took off 10 bases at V and 0 bases at J, with 21 bases between the two ends. The DNA for the CDR3 is TGTGCCACCAAGAACCTGGCGGGTCCCTACCAAGAGACCCAGTACTTC. It yields the protein CATKNLAGPYQETQYF.

The gene calls are TRBV2 and TRBJ2-7; D unresolved. Per germline, CDR1 SNHLY and CDR2 FYNNEI. Trimming took 7 bases from V and 6 from J, leaving 10 bases between them. The CDR3 totals 11 residues. CDR3 DNA sequence: TGTGCCAGCATGACCCGGGTCGAGCAGTACTTC. Translation: CASMTRVEQYF.

This rearrangement joins TRBV4-2 to TRBJ2-3; 11 nucleotides align to TRBD2. V lost 3 bases, J lost 2 bases, and 7 bases stayed unmatched. Germline V gene data show CDR1 as LGHNA and CDR2 as YNFKEQ. The CDR3 spans 17 residues. CDR3 protein: CASSQGVAGGHTDTQYF. For the CDR3, the DNA is TGTGCCAGCAGCCAGGGGGTAGCGGGAGGGCACACAGATACGCAGTATTTT.

This clone occurred many times. The chain recombines TRBV7-9 with TRBJ2-5; 8 nucleotides agree with TRBD1. The CDR3 length is 14 residues. CDR1 is SEHNR, CDR2 FQNEAQ, per germline (reference sequence). With 5 bases clipped from V and 1 base from J, the junction kept 3 bases outside the gene matches. The CDR3 nucleotides are TGTGCCAGCAGCCCGGGACAGGTCCAAGAGACCCAGTACTTC. It encodes CASSPGQVQETQYF.

The chain links TRBV7-9 to TRBJ1-2, with 7 bases identical to TRBD1. The CDR3 has 14 residues. Trimming at V came to 3 bases and at J to 8 bases, leaving 9 bases not matched to a gene. CDR1 is SEHNR and CDR2 is FQNEAQ in the germline V gene (reference sequence). In nucleotides, the CDR3 is TGTGCCAGCAGCTTGGGGACAGAGCGGGTAGGCTACACCTTC. Protein product: CASSLGTERVGYTF.

This clone has more than one count but fewer than ten. The chain employs TRBV5-6 and TRBJ2-3; D is possibly TRBD2 (5 bases). CDR3 length equals 16 residues. Trimming removed 0 bases at V and 7 bases at J, with 18 bases between. Germline values: CDR1 SGHDT, CDR2 YYEEEE. For the CDR3, the DNA is TGTGCCAGCAGCTTGGTTACTAGATGGGTGCGGAATACGCAGTATTTT. This sequence encodes CASSLVTRWVRNTQYF.

This clone was counted between two and nine times. This chain connects TRBV5-1 to TRBJ1-1; D is unresolved. The ends were cut back, 4 bases at V and 0 bases at J, with 13 bases in the middle. This CDR3 is built from 15 residues. Germline V gives CDR1 SGHRS, CDR2 YFSETQ. DNA for the CDR3: TGCGCCAGCAGCAACCCGTCCACAGTGAACACTGAAGCTTTCTTT. This codes for CASSNPSTVNTEAFF.

This clone was counted only a few times. The V call is TRBV2, the J call TRBJ1-2, with 8 bases that match TRBD1. V gave up 6 bases and J gave up 4 bases; unmatched junction bases: 4. Germline CDR1 and CDR2: SNHLY and FYNNEI. The CDR3 consists of 13 residues. DNA for the CDR3: TGTGCCAGCAGCGATGACAGGGGCTATGGCTACACCTTC. Its translation is CASSDDRGYGYTF.